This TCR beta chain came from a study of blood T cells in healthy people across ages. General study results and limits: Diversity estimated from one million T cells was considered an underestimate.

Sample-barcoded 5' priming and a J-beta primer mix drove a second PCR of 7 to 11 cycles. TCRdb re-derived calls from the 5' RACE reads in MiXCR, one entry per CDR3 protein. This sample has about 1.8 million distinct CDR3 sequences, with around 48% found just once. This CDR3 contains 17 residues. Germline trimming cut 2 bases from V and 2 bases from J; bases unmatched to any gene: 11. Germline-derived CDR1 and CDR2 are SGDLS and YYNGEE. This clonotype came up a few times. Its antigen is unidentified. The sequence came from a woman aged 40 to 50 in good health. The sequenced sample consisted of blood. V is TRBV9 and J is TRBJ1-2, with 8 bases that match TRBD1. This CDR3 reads CASSVGTGIVTNYGYTF. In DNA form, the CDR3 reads TGTGCCAGCAGCGTGGGGACAGGCATCGTCACGAACTATGGCTACACCTTC.